This T cell receptor (beta chain) derives from a study of graft-versus-host responses after intestinal transplantation (dated by TCRdb to about 2021). Background for the entire study: The transplants that recipients received were multivisceral, liver-intestinal, or isolated intestinal. Graft-versus-host and host-versus-graft alloreactive T cell clones were tracked in the graft, circulation and bone marrow after intestinal transplantation using bulk TCR-beta CDR3 sequencing. Alloreactive clones were identified by sequencing pre-transplant mixed lymphocyte reaction products and comparing these products with unstimulated pre-transplant donor and recipient T cells. Every recipient was given anti-thymocyte globulin induction, followed by roughly 3 years of maintenance tacrolimus and steroids. The cohort enrolled some 25 intestinal transplant recipients including one retransplant, and a few patients lacking pretransplant specimens were excluded. Instead of going to the commercial service, samples from a few later patients were sequenced in-house on an Illumina MiSeq and processed with MiXCR. A peak of at least 4% donor T cells among recipient peripheral blood mononuclear cells was the definition used for donor T cell macrochimerism.

V sheds 5 bases and J sheds 7 bases, leaving 6 bases between their ends. The CDR3 numbers 10 residues from cysteine through phenylalanine. The kept DNA is CDR3 alone, 30 bases in frame from the first base. The germline V gene sets CDR1 to SGHAT and CDR2 to FQNNGV. As for this clone: What this receptor recognizes is not known. No much larger clonotype is one base removed from it; base qualities were not supplied.

Overall results and qualifications from the work: The relatively low number and heterogeneity of intestinal transplant patients limited the conclusions. GvH clones were found in recipient bone marrow, and some of the GvH clones appeared earlier in ileal mucosa or blood, which is consistent with an intestinal mucosal origin. High GvH to HvG T cell clonal ratios were observed in the allografts of patients with donor T cell macrochimerism. Peak levels of circulating GvH clones were associated with declines in HvG clones early after transplant.

Read against the paper, the sample's time point label means: cells obtained before transplantation from donor or recipient. CD3+CD4+ and CD3+CD8+ populations were FACS-sorted from unstimulated pre-transplant donor and recipient cells taken from spleen or lymph nodes. Library preparation used the immunoSEQ multiplex PCR assay. In most patients, genomic DNA was isolated using the Qiagen DNeasy Blood and Tissue Kit and sent frozen to Adaptive Biotechnologies for TCR sequencing. High-throughput TCR-beta CDR3 sequencing of genomic DNA from most patients was performed by Adaptive Biotechnologies. The authors processed their data as follows. TCR sequencing data for around 20 patients were retrieved from Adaptive's ImmunoSEQ software; a few other patients were processed with MiXCR and VDJtools. CD4 versus CD8 sorting errors were corrected by removing sequences found in both subsets at a frequency ratio below 5:1. Because the origin of CDR3 nucleotide sequences shared between donor and recipient could not be assigned, those sequences were removed. Alloreactive clones required at least 2-fold expansion over unstimulated cells and minimum CFSE-low frequency of 0.002% (template counts) or 0.001% (read counts). A clone was considered mappable if detected in the sequenced pre-transplant spleen, lymph node, or MLR CFSE-low populations of the donor or recipient. The cumulative frequency of alloreactive clones was calculated as a percentage of all sequences, weighted by copy number. TCRdb limited this immuneACCESS table to in-frame rearrangements with V and J called. A share of clones is missing; checked studies link under half to unresolved V genes, and the rest is unexplained. V and J calls and clone size come straight from that table; D and trimming were deduced from the DNA. The sample table contains approximately 100,000 clones; only one count was recorded for almost 90% of them. The top ten clones comprise 0.11% of the sample.

The sequence links TRBV11-2 to TRBJ2-7; the D gene is possibly TRBD1, with 6 bases matching. The sequence came from a human donor who received an intestinal transplant. Material: unstimulated CD4+ T cells sorted from spleen or lymph node cells, obtained before intestinal transplant. The nucleotide sequence reads as follows: TGTGCCAGCAGCCAGGGGGAGCAGTACTTC. Translation gives CASSQGEQYF.